The clone carrying this T cell receptor beta chain was observed a handful of times. A junction boundary mismatches the germline segment, possibly from a read error. Other DNA sequences in the same sample also yield this CDR3. TCRdb's table, derived via immunoSEQ multiplex PCR, lists solely in-frame clones and lacks some. Observed in the sample are 25,000 to 30,000 clones, none of them singletons. The CDR3 contains 13 residues. The germline CDR1 and CDR2 sequences are SEHNR and FQNEAQ (reference sequence). The data derive from a study of T cells after posttransplantation cyclophosphamide. This chain joins TRBV7-9 and TRBJ1-1; maybe TRBD1 (5 bases). The source of this sequence is a woman in her sixties in good health, CMV-negative, and a related stem cell transplant donor. Sequences were obtained from PBMCs. CDR3 loop: CASSSGSNTEAFF. The CDR3 DNA reads as TGTGCCAGTAGCTCAGGGAGTAACACTGAAGCTTTCTTT.